This entry features one TCR beta chain sequence. The CDR3 length is 15 residues. Per the germline V gene, CDR1 is SGHRS and CDR2 is YFSETQ. V shed 4 bases and J 1 base; nucleotides not matched to a gene: 5. This sample stems from a study of blood T cell repertoires in COVID-19. Under the authors' procedure: How many nucleated cells were present was estimated from reference gene primer amplification. Assay used: immunoSEQ multiplex PCR; TCRdb lists only in-frame clones, some missing. V and J calls and clone size are given by that table; D and trimming were obtained from the DNA. The data show 85,000 to 120,000 clones, about 90% seen once.

The chain uses TRBV5-1 and TRBJ2-3; 8 bases are shared with TRBD1. Sequenced material: peripheral blood. This TCR came from a woman aged 45-65 years with COVID-19, enrolled during active disease. CDR3 coding DNA: TGCGCCAGCAGCACCGGACAGGGAGGCACAGATACGCAGTATTTT. This gives the protein CASSTGQGGTDTQYF.